The entry below gives a single TCR beta chain sequence along with its context. TCRdb's table, derived via immunoSEQ multiplex PCR, lists solely in-frame clones and lacks some. This repertoire shows nearly 55,000 clones, almost 85% found once; its top ten account for roughly 1.2%. The CDR3 is 11 residues long. Trimming pared 4 bases from V and 7 bases from J, leaving 7 bases between. The germline V gene encodes CDR1 MDHEN and CDR2 SYDVKM. The data were obtained in a study of OX40 agonist ivuxolimab in advanced cancers. In the study overall: Head and neck, renal cell, melanoma or hepatocellular carcinoma were the cancers that dose-escalation patients had.

Material: CD4+ or CD8+ T cells sorted from blood, obtained in a trial of the OX40 agonist ivuxolimab. This chain connects TRBV28 to TRBJ1-1; D gene uncertain. This TCR was recovered from an adult with an advanced solid tumor such as melanoma, head and neck, liver or kidney cancer. The CDR3: CASSSLIEAFF. The CDR3 region has the DNA TGTGCCAGCAGTTCCTTGATTGAAGCTTTCTTT.